These 3 T cell receptor beta chains were all obtained from the same sample, sequenced in a study of T cells in Graves' hyperthyroidism and ophthalmopathy. Amplification yielded TCR beta CDR3 regions, with RNA transcripts as the source. A set of HTBI primers served as the primers for a first-round RT-PCR of the TCR CDR3. TCRdb used MiXCR to reprocess the multiplex PCR reads, holding one entry per CDR3 protein. Here the sample spans roughly 700,000 distinct CDR3 sequences, approximately 14% being singletons. The sequenced sample was blood. Receptor source: a young woman with Graves' hyperthyroidism.

This clonotype has more than one count but fewer than ten. The chain recombines TRBV11-3 with TRBJ2-3, with TRBD2 as a possible D gene (6 bases). There are 18 residues in the CDR3. Germline CDR1 and CDR2: SGHNT and YENEEA. The V end lost 0 bases, the J end lost 0 bases, and 16 bases lay between the germline ends. CDR3 region: CASSLDPPGTLSTDTQYF. DNA of the CDR3: TGTGCCAGCAGCTTAGACCCCCCGGGGACTCTTAGCACAGATACGCAGTATTTT.

The J gene is TRBJ2-1, the V gene TRBV7-8; D is undetermined. Germline assignment: CDR1 SGHVS and CDR2 FQNEAQ. There are 15 residues in the CDR3. Trimming removed 3 bases at V and 8 bases at J, with 17 bases between. The CDR3 DNA is TGTGCCAGCAGCTTTGCCCGGGCCCTACCAGATGAGCAGTTCTTC. Protein: CASSFARALPDEQFF.

The chain joins TRBV6-1 to TRBJ1-6, with D perhaps TRBD1 (5 bases). The germline V gene has CDR1 MNHNS and CDR2 SASEGT. V was shortened by 7 bases and J by 0 bases, with 10 bases between the two germline ends. The CDR3 has 15 amino acids. CDR3 in DNA: TGTGCCAGCATGACAGAGAGCTCCTATAATTCACCCCTCCACTTT. Translated: CASMTESSYNSPLHF.